This record concerns one T cell receptor (beta chain) sequence. Sequencing was performed with immunoSEQ multiplex PCR; in TCRdb, only in-frame clones are kept and a portion is missing. The sample consists of some 140,000 clones, about 80% of them appearing once. This entry comes from a study of blood T cell repertoires in COVID-19. Study in general: COVID-19 samples collected from the United States, Italy and Spain covered acute and convalescent phases.

This CDR3 has 14 residues. Germline values: CDR1 SNHLY, CDR2 FYNNEI. The V gene lost 5 bases and the J gene lost 3 bases, with 13 bases spanning the gap. This receptor was obtained from a man aged 50 to 59 who had recovered from COVID-19. Sequencing input: PBMCs or T cells enriched from blood (not recorded which). This sequence joins TRBV2 and TRBJ1-1; tentatively, D is TRBD1 (5 bases). The CDR3 region is CASSRQGQDTEAFF. Written as DNA, the CDR3 is TGTGCCAGCAGTCGCCAGGGTCAGGACACTGAAGCTTTCTTT.